Sequencing of this TCR beta chain was carried out in a study of shared clonotypes between healthy human individuals (TCRdb year 2020). For context, the study as a whole: A couple of women and a few men aged 18 to 49 years were included in the cohort. Blood TCR repertoires of four to six healthy adults were deeply sequenced to estimate repertoire size and the extent of clonotype sharing between individuals. Leukapheresis yielded between about 0.85 and 9 billion PBMCs per donor. For each donor, CD4 naive and CD4 memory were each run on three plates, CD8 naive on two plates, and CD8 memory on one plate. Libraries were prepared and TCR repertoires were sequenced by different laboratories using diverse techniques, in order to increase sequencing depth and limit assay-specific biases. Beyond this particular receptor, the publication reports: Even with the large sequencing depth, rarefaction of the sorted-subset datasets indicated that sequencing was incomplete. Because the study included a small number of donors, the genetic and exposure-history diversity represented was limited. Across several donors, roughly 5% of naive CD4, roughly 3.8% of naive CD8, approximately 2.5% of memory CD4, and 0.4% of memory CD8 clonotypes were shared. Sampling was restricted to blood, and TCR repertoires in tissues likely differ from the TCR repertoires found in blood. Clonotypes shared by all four sorted-subset donors showed higher generation probabilities than non-shared clonotypes. Pairwise subsampling indicated that sequencing depth was expected to affect the degree of clonotype sharing among donors. Naive subsets generally had larger estimated clonotype richness than memory subsets did.

CD8 naive samples were obtained by positive selection for CCR7 among CD45RO-negative cells, yielding a CD45RA+CCR7+ population from which TemRA cells were excluded. The donors were healthy, HIV-negative adults who had no recently reported acute infections or vaccinations. All donors were Caucasian adults living in Nashville, Tennessee, USA. Blood was collected by leukapheresis, and PBMCs were isolated by Ficoll-Histopaque density gradient centrifugation and then cryopreserved in liquid nitrogen vapor phase. Analytical flow cytometry was used to check the purity and quantity of every magnetically sorted T cell population. Genomic DNA was isolated from every sorted fraction and measured by UV absorbance on a Nanodrop 2000c. From the cysteine up to the phenylalanine, the CDR3 has a length of 10 residues. Only the CDR3 region is kept as DNA, spanning 30 bases read in frame from base 1. In the germline V gene, CDR1 corresponds to MGHDK and CDR2 to SYGVNS. V is shortened by 4 bases, J by 6 bases, and the region joining them spans 3 bases.

TCR CDR3 regions were amplified from genomic DNA by multiplex PCR using the deep immunoSEQ assay. Extracted genomic DNA from each cell subset was spread evenly across all wells of several immunoSEQ 96-well plates, with each plate serving as a replicate. For sorted subsets, each replicate PCR was loaded with about 0.2 ug genomic DNA, equivalent to some 31,000 T cell genomes. Purified libraries were measured with a Qubit 3.0 fluorometer, size-checked on a Bioanalyzer 2100, and measured again with the KAPA Library Quantification kit. Each immunoSEQ 96-well plate was sequenced on its own single-read 150-cycle Illumina NextSeq 550 flow cell. From the authors' description of their analysis: Because only junctional sequences without quality scores were contained in the immunoSEQ output, filtering matching that applied to full-length reads could not be performed. Sequences were annotated with PyIR, a Python wrapper for IgBLAST v1.9, and V/J genes and CDR3 were assigned using IMGT germline references. Reads were removed for weak V/J assignments (E-value above 1e-6), missing CDR3, stop codons, out-of-frame junctions, or ambiguous translated residues. V3J clonotypes were defined by identical inferred V gene, J gene, and CDR3 amino acid sequence. To compute the percentage overlap between repertoires, the number of shared unique clonotypes was divided by the size of the smaller repertoire. Three approaches were used to assess repertoire richness: RTK rarefaction, the Chao1 estimator, and Recon v2.1 estimates of unobserved clonotypes. Generation probabilities were computed with OLGA for all TCRbeta clonotypes obtained by the gDNA method from four donors. TCRdb took this table from immuneACCESS and kept in-frame rearrangements with V and J called. Such tables lack part of the clones; where checked against another copy, unresolved V genes explain under half of the gap, and the rest is unexplained. The V and J calls and clone size were taken over from that table, and D and trimming were inferred from the DNA. A total of about 2.1 million clones appear in this sample, 93% of them only once. The ten largest clones add up to approximately 1.7% of the sample.

Comment on this clone: What this receptor recognizes is not known. Per-base quality was not reported, and no clone a single base away is much larger than it.

The sample was naive CD8+ T cells from PBMCs. This specimen's cell subset or site label, per the study, means: CD45RA+CCR7+. This TCR derives from a man younger than 35 in good health. Some clones in this sample may be carry-over from other donors' samples. The chain is assembled from TRBV25-1 and TRBJ1-2; the D gene is unclear. The DNA is TGTGCCAGCAGTGCAAATGGCTACACCTTC. The translation is CASSANGYTF.